The rows below give T cell receptor beta chains drawn from one sample of a study of cytomegalovirus exposure and HLA in healthy donors. Using immunoSEQ multiplex PCR, the repertoire was profiled, and TCRdb retains in-frame clones only, with some absent. The sample includes 100,000 to 150,000 clones, about 90% seen only once; the top ten take 1.9%. Sequences were obtained from PBMCs. The receptor set was obtained from a woman under 30 in good health and CMV-seronegative. The CDR3 runs from the conserved cysteine through the conserved F or W. The D gene is left open where the match is weak. Clone size, where shown, is once, few, many, or a class for clones that have expanded.

D gene: -
clone size: -
V gene: TRBV10-3
J gene: TRBJ2-7
CDR3 DNA: TGTGCCATCAGTGAGGGTCCCAGCGGCTCCTACGAGCAGTACTTC
CDR3 protein: CAISEGPSGSYEQYF

D gene: -
clone size: -
V gene: TRBV11-3
J gene: TRBJ2-3
CDR3 DNA: TGTGCCAGCAGCTCCATCCGTAGTTCAAGGGGCCCAGATACGCAGTATTTT
CDR3 protein: CASSSIRSSRGPDTQYF

D gene: TRBD2
clone size: -
V gene: TRBV29-1
J gene: TRBJ2-3
CDR3 DNA: TGCACCGTGGGAGGGGTAGCCACAGATACGCAGTATTTT
CDR3 protein: CTVGGVATDTQYF

D gene: TRBD1
clone size: -
V gene: TRBV10-3
J gene: TRBJ2-4
CDR3 DNA: TGTGCCATCAGTGGTGTACAGGGGACCAAAAACATTCAGTACTTC
CDR3 protein: CAISGVQGTKNIQYF

D gene: -
clone size: once
V gene: TRBV5-5
J gene: TRBJ1-2
CDR3 DNA: TGTGCCAGCAGCTTGGAGTTCAGGGAATACTATGGCTACACCTTC
CDR3 protein: CASSLEFREYYGYTF

D gene: -
clone size: -
V gene: TRBV13
J gene: TRBJ2-5
CDR3 DNA: TGTGCCAGCAGCTTTTACGGCGGCGGATTCCAAGAGACCCAGTACTTC
CDR3 protein: CASSFYGGGFQETQYF

D gene: TRBD2
clone size: -
V gene: TRBV5-1
J gene: TRBJ2-1
CDR3 DNA: TGCGCCAGCAGCTTGCGGAGCGGGGGCCCTGAGCAGTTCTTC
CDR3 protein: CASSLRSGGPEQFF

D gene: -
clone size: -
V gene: TRBV28
J gene: TRBJ2-2
CDR3 DNA: TGTGCCAGCAGCCCCGCCGGGGAGCTGTTTTTT
CDR3 protein: CASSPAGELFF

D gene: TRBD2
clone size: once
V gene: TRBV6-5
J gene: TRBJ2-7
CDR3 DNA: TGTGCCAGCAGCCCTGCTAGCGGGGGTACCTACGAGCAGTACTTC
CDR3 protein: CASSPASGGTYEQYF

D gene: -
clone size: once
V gene: TRBV7-3
J gene: TRBJ1-1
CDR3 DNA: TGTGCCAGCAGCTACGGGGGGAACACTGAAGCTTTCTTT
CDR3 protein: CASSYGGNTEAFF

D gene: TRBD2
clone size: -
V gene: TRBV7-9
J gene: TRBJ2-1
CDR3 DNA: TGTGCCAGCAGCCAAAGACGACTAGCGGGAGCCCCAAATGAGCAGTTCTTC
CDR3 protein: CASSQRRLAGAPNEQFF

D gene: TRBD2
clone size: -
V gene: TRBV29-1
J gene: TRBJ2-3
CDR3 DNA: TGCAGCGTTGACGACCCGGGACTAGCGTTAGATACGCAGTATTTT
CDR3 protein: CSVDDPGLALDTQYF

D gene: -
clone size: -
V gene: TRBV28
J gene: TRBJ1-5
CDR3 DNA: TGTGCCAGCAGGCCATCGGATCAGCCCCAGCATTTT
CDR3 protein: CASRPSDQPQHF

D gene: -
clone size: -
V gene: TRBV27
J gene: TRBJ2-1
CDR3 DNA: TGTGCCACCCGAGACGGATCTAGCTCCTACAATGAGCAGTTCTTC
CDR3 protein: CATRDGSSSYNEQFF

D gene: -
clone size: -
V gene: TRBV9
J gene: TRBJ2-1
CDR3 DNA: TGTGCCAGCTCGCGGAACCCTCAAGAGCAGTTCTTC
CDR3 protein: CASSRNPQEQFF

D gene: -
clone size: few
V gene: TRBV2
J gene: TRBJ1-4
CDR3 DNA: TGTGCCAGCAGTGGCCGGGGTTCAACTAATGAAAAACTGTTTTTT
CDR3 protein: CASSGRGSTNEKLFF

D gene: -
clone size: -
V gene: TRBV11-2
J gene: TRBJ2-3
CDR3 DNA: TGTGCCAGCAGCTCAGGGGGCACAGATACGCAGTATTTT
CDR3 protein: CASSSGGTDTQYF

D gene: -
clone size: -
V gene: TRBV6-5
J gene: TRBJ2-1
CDR3 DNA: TGTGCCAGCAGTTACGAACAGGGACCCTACAATGAGCAGTTCTTC
CDR3 protein: CASSYEQGPYNEQFF

D gene: -
clone size: few
V gene: TRBV4-2
J gene: TRBJ1-2
CDR3 DNA: TGTGCCAGCAGCCAAGGGGCAGGGTATGGCTACACCTTC
CDR3 protein: CASSQGAGYGYTF

D gene: -
clone size: -
V gene: TRBV5-1
J gene: TRBJ2-5
CDR3 DNA: TGCGCCAGCAGCTTGGACGGGGTCGGGGAGACCCAGTACTTC
CDR3 protein: CASSLDGVGETQYF

D gene: -
clone size: -
V gene: TRBV4-1
J gene: TRBJ1-1
CDR3 DNA: TGCGCCAGCAGCCAAGACGAGGAAGAAGCTTTCTTT
CDR3 protein: CASSQDEEEAFF

D gene: TRBD2
clone size: -
V gene: TRBV28
J gene: TRBJ2-1
CDR3 DNA: TGTGCCAGCAGTCGGGAACTAGCGGGAGGCCCCTACAATGAGCAGTTCTTC
CDR3 protein: CASSRELAGGPYNEQFF

D gene: TRBD1
clone size: -
V gene: TRBV9
J gene: TRBJ1-2
CDR3 DNA: TGTGCCAGCAACCCATACGGGGGGACAGGCCAAGGCTACACCTTC
CDR3 protein: CASNPYGGTGQGYTF

D gene: TRBD1
clone size: -
V gene: TRBV2
J gene: TRBJ1-1
CDR3 DNA: TGTGCCAGCAGATCGCCGGGACAGGGTTACGACTTGACTGAAGCTTTCTTT
CDR3 protein: CASRSPGQGYDLTEAFF

D gene: TRBD2
clone size: once
V gene: TRBV29-1
J gene: TRBJ2-3
CDR3 DNA: TGCAGCGTTGAAGGGACTAGCGGGGATACGCAGTATTTT
CDR3 protein: CSVEGTSGDTQYF

D gene: TRBD2
clone size: -
V gene: TRBV9
J gene: TRBJ2-2
CDR3 DNA: TGTGCCAGCAGCGCCACTAGCGGAGGGTGGACCGGGGAGCTGTTTTTT
CDR3 protein: CASSATSGGWTGELFF

D gene: TRBD1
clone size: -
V gene: TRBV30
J gene: TRBJ1-1
CDR3 DNA: TGTGCCTGGAGCTACCCGGACAGGGACAACACTGAAGCTTTCTTT
CDR3 protein: CAWSYPDRDNTEAFF

D gene: -
clone size: -
V gene: TRBV5-6
J gene: TRBJ2-7
CDR3 DNA: TGTGCCAGCAGCTTGATAACCTCCCGGAGGTCGGAGTCCTACGAGCAGTACTTC
CDR3 protein: CASSLITSRRSESYEQYF

D gene: -
clone size: -
V gene: TRBV6-6
J gene: TRBJ2-1
CDR3 DNA: TGTGCCAGCAGTTACCTCGGACTAAATGAGCAGTTCTTC
CDR3 protein: CASSYLGLNEQFF

D gene: -
clone size: -
V gene: TRBV7-2
J gene: TRBJ2-1
CDR3 DNA: TGTGCCAGCAGCCCCGAAGGGGGGGCCTACAATGAGCAGTTCTTC
CDR3 protein: CASSPEGGAYNEQFF

D gene: -
clone size: once
V gene: TRBV29-1
J gene: TRBJ1-3
CDR3 DNA: TGCAGCGTTGAGGCCACCTCTGGAAACACCATATATTTT
CDR3 protein: CSVEATSGNTIYF

D gene: TRBD2
clone size: -
V gene: TRBV5-1
J gene: TRBJ2-1
CDR3 DNA: TGCGCCAGCAGGACTAGCGGTCTAGGTGAGCAGTTCTTC
CDR3 protein: CASRTSGLGEQFF

D gene: TRBD2
clone size: -
V gene: TRBV30
J gene: TRBJ2-3
CDR3 DNA: TGTGCCTGGAGTGTATCTAGCGGGAACACAGATACGCAGTATTTT
CDR3 protein: CAWSVSSGNTDTQYF

D gene: TRBD1
clone size: few
V gene: TRBV19
J gene: TRBJ1-2
CDR3 DNA: TGTGCCAGTAGGACAGGGGATTATGGCTACACCTTC
CDR3 protein: CASRTGDYGYTF

D gene: TRBD2
clone size: -
V gene: TRBV7-9
J gene: TRBJ2-7
CDR3 DNA: TGTGCCAGCAGCGCCAGGGACTACCCCTACGAGCAGTACTTC
CDR3 protein: CASSARDYPYEQYF

D gene: -
clone size: -
V gene: TRBV4-1
J gene: TRBJ1-3
CDR3 DNA: TGCGCCAGCAGCCAAGTGGGGGGACGGAGAAACACCATATATTTT
CDR3 protein: CASSQVGGRRNTIYF

D gene: TRBD2
clone size: -
V gene: TRBV7-9
J gene: TRBJ2-1
CDR3 DNA: TGTGCCAGCAGCTCGCGAGCGGGGGGCCCCTCCTACAATGAGCAGTTCTTC
CDR3 protein: CASSSRAGGPSYNEQFF

D gene: -
clone size: once
V gene: TRBV4-1
J gene: TRBJ2-7
CDR3 DNA: TGCGCCAGCAGCTCAGGATCTGGGCAACACTCCTACGAGCAGTACTTC
CDR3 protein: CASSSGSGQHSYEQYF

D gene: -
clone size: -
V gene: TRBV19
J gene: TRBJ2-5
CDR3 DNA: TGTGCCAGTAGTATAGATCTTGGCGGAATAGAGACCCAGTACTTC
CDR3 protein: CASSIDLGGIETQYF

D gene: -
clone size: -
V gene: TRBV2
J gene: TRBJ1-5
CDR3 DNA: TGTGCCAGCAGTTCCGACACTTATAGCAATCAGCCCCAGCATTTT
CDR3 protein: CASSSDTYSNQPQHF

D gene: -
clone size: -
V gene: TRBV2
J gene: TRBJ2-3
CDR3 DNA: TGTGCCAGCAGTGCCTCCTCTATTACCGCAGATACGCAGTATTTT
CDR3 protein: CASSASSITADTQYF

D gene: TRBD1
clone size: -
V gene: TRBV29-1
J gene: TRBJ2-1
CDR3 DNA: TGCAGCGTTCGACAGGGGCTCTACAATGAGCAGTTCTTC
CDR3 protein: CSVRQGLYNEQFF